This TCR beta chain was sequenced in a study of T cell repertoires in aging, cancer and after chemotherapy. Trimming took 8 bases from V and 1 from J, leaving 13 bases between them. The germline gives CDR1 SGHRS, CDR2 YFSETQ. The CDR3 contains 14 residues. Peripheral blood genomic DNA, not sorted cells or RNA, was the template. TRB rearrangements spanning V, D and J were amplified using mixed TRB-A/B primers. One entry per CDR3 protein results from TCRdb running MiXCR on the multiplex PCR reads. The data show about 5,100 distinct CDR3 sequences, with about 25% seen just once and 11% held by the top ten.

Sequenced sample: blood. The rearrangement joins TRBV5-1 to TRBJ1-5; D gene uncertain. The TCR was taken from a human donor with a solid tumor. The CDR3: CARKQGRSNQPQHF. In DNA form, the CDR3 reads TGCGCCAGGAAACAAGGGAGGAGCAATCAGCCCCAGCATTTT.